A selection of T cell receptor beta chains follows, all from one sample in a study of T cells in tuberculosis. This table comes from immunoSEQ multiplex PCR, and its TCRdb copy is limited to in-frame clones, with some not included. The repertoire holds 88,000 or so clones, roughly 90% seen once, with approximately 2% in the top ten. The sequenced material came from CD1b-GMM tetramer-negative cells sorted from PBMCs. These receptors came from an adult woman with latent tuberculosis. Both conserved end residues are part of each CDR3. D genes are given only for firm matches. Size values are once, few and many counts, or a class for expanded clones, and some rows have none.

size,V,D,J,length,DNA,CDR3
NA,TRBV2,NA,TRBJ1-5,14,TGTGCCAGCAGTGAATTCCGGGGAAATCAGCCCCAGCATTTT,CASSEFRGNQPQHF
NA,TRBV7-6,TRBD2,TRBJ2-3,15,TGTGCCAGCAGCGTTACTAGCGGGGGGACGGATACGCAGTATTTT,CASSVTSGGTDTQYF
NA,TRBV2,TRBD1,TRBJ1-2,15,TGTGCCAGCAGGGAAGGACAGGGGGCTAACTATGGCTACACCTTC,CASREGQGANYGYTF
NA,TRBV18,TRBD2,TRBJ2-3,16,TGTGCCAGCTCACCCCTGGGACTAGCGGGGGTAGATACGCAGTATTTT,CASSPLGLAGVDTQYF
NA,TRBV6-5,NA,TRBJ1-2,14,TGTGCCAGCAGTGACTGGGCAGGTGACTATGGCTACACCTTC,CASSDWAGDYGYTF
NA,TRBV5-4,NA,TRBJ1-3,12,TGTGCCAGCACCAACAACGAGGGCACCATATATTTT,CASTNNEGTIYF
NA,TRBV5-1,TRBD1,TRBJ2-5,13,TGCGCCAGCAGCTTTGCCAGGGGGGAGACCCAGTACTTC,CASSFARGETQYF
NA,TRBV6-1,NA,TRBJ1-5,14,TGTGCCAGCAGTGAAGGGGGGGGAAATCAGCCCCAGCATTTT,CASSEGGGNQPQHF
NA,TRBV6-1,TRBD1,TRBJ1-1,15,TGTGCCAGCAGTGCCAGACAGGGAATGAACACTGAAGCTTTCTTT,CASSARQGMNTEAFF
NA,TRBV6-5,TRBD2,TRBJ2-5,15,TGTGCCAGCAGTTACGGGACTAGCGGCAAAGAGACCCAGTACTTC,CASSYGTSGKETQYF
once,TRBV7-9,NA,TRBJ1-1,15,TGTGCCAGCAGCCCGAGGGACTTATCGAACACTGAAGCTTTCTTT,CASSPRDLSNTEAFF
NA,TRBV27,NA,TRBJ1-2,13,TGTGCCAGCAGTTGGACAGTAAACTATGGCTACACCTTC,CASSWTVNYGYTF
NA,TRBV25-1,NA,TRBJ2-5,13,TGTGCCAGCAATCGAGGGTTGGGGGGGACCCAGTACTTC,CASNRGLGGTQYF
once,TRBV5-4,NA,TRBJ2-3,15,TGTGCCAGCAGCTCGCGGACAGTGAGCACAGATACGCAGTATTTT,CASSSRTVSTDTQYF
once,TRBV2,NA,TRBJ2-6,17,TGTGCCAGCAGTGATTGGAGTTCGGGCTCTGGGGCCAACGTCCTGACTTTC,CASSDWSSGSGANVLTF
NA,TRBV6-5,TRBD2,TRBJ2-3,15,TGTGCCACCAAAACTAGCGGGGGAAGAGGAGATACGCAGTATTTT,CATKTSGGRGDTQYF
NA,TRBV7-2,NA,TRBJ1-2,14,TGTGCCAGCAGCTTAGAGTCACAGGGTTGGGGCTACACCTTC,CASSLESQGWGYTF
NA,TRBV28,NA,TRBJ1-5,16,TGTGCCGCTTGGATGGCGGGGGGCCCAGGCAATCAGCCCCAGCATTTT,CAAWMAGGPGNQPQHF
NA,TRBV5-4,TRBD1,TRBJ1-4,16,TGTGCCAGCAGCTTGTCGACAGGGGCCCGGGGAGAAAAACTGTTTTTT,CASSLSTGARGEKLFF
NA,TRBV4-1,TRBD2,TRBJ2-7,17,TGCGCCAGCAGCCAAGTTCGTCCAGCGGGGCCCTCCCTCGAGCAGTACTTC,CASSQVRPAGPSLEQYF
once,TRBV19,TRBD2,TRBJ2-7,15,TGTGCCAGTAGTATAGCAGCGGGGGGGCCCCACGAGCAGTACTTC,CASSIAAGGPHEQYF
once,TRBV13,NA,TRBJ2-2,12,TGTGCCAGCAGCTTGTGGCCTGGGGAGCTGTTTTTT,CASSLWPGELFF
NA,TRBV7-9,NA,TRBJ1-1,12,TGTGCCAGCAGCGCCGGACAGACTGAAGCTTTCTTT,CASSAGQTEAFF
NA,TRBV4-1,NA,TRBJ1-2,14,TGCGCCAGCAGCCAAGGTAGTGCTAACTATGGCTACACCTTC,CASSQGSANYGYTF
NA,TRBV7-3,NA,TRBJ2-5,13,TGTGCCAGCAGCTTAACGATGCGGGAGACCCAGTACTTC,CASSLTMRETQYF
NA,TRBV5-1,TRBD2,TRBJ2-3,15,TGCGCCAGCAGTCTTAGCGGGGGCCCCTTTGATACGCAGTATTTT,CASSLSGGPFDTQYF
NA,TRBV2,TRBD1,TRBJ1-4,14,TGTGCCAGCACCAGGGACAGTGTAAATGAAAAACTGTTTTTT,CASTRDSVNEKLFF
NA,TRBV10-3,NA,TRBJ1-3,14,TGTGCCATCAGCGCCGCTAGATCTGGAAACACCATATATTTT,CAISAARSGNTIYF
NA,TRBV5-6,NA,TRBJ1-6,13,TGTGCCAGCAGCCGGGGTTACAATTCACCCCTCCACTTT,CASSRGYNSPLHF
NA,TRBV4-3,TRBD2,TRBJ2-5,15,TGCGCCAGCAGCCAAGAGGAGGGACTAGCGGGGGGGAAGTACTTC,CASSQEEGLAGGKYF
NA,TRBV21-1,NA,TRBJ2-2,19,TGTGCCCCAGCTCTTACAAACGGGGGGGACACAGCGAACACCGGGGAGCTGTTTTTT,CAPALTNGGDTANTGELFF
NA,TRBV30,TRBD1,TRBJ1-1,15,TGTGCCTGGAGTGCCCAGACAGGGGGCAACCCTGAAGCTTTCTTT,CAWSAQTGGNPEAFF
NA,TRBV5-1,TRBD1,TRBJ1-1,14,TGCGCCAGCAGCTTTGGGGGACAGCCCACTGAAGCTTTCTTT,CASSFGGQPTEAFF
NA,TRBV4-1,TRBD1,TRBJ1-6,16,TGCGCCAGCAGCCAAGGGGAGGGACAGGCTAATTCACCCCTCCACTTT,CASSQGEGQANSPLHF
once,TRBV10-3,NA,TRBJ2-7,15,TGTGCCATCAGTGGTGGCGGGGACAGCTCCTACGAGCAGTACTTC,CAISGGGDSSYEQYF